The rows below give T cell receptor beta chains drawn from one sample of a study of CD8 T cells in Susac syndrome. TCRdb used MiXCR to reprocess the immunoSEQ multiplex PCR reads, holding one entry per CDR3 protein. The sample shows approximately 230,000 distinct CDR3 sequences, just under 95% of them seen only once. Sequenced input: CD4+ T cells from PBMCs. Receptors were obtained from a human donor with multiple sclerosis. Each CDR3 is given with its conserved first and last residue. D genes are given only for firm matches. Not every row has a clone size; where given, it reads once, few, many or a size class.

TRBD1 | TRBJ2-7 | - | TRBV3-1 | TGTGCCAGCAGCCCGGGACAGGGAGTCGGCGAGCAGTACTTC | CASSPGQGVGEQYF
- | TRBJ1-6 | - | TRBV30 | TGTGCCTGGAGTGTAGGGTTTAATTCACCCCTCCACTTT | CAWSVGFNSPLHF
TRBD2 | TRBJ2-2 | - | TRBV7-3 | TGTGCCAGCAGCTTAAGCCCTAGCGGGCTTACCGGGGAGCTGTTTTTT | CASSLSPSGLTGELFF
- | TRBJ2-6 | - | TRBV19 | TGTGCCAGTAGTGCAAACTTTCCGGGACGATCGTTGGGGGCCAACGTCCTGACTTTC | CASSANFPGRSLGANVLTF
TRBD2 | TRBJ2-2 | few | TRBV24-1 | TGTGCCACCAGTGACACCGGGACTACCACCGGGGAGCTGTTTTTT | CATSDTGTTTGELFF
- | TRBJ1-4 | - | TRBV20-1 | TGCAGTGCTAGAGATGGTGGTGGATTTAGCGAAAAACTGTTTTTT | CSARDGGGFSEKLFF
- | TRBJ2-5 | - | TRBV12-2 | TGTGCAAGTCGCTTAGGACAAGCGGACCGTCCCGGCGGGACCCAGTACTTC | CASRLGQADRPGGTQYF
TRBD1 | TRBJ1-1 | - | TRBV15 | TGTGCCACCAGCAGAGAAAAGTACAGGGGGGACACTGAAGCTTTCTTT | CATSREKYRGDTEAFF
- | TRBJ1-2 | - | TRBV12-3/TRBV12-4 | TGTGCCAGCAGTTCGGGGAGGTTGGGCTACACCTTC | CASSSGRLGYTF
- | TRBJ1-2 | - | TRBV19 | TGTGCCAGTGCCAGAGGGAACTATGGCTACACCTTC | CASARGNYGYTF
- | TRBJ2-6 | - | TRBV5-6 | TGTGCCAGCAGCCTTATCTCTGGGGCCAACGTCCTGACTTTC | CASSLISGANVLTF
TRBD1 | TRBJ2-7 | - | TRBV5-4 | TGTGCCAGCAGCCACCGGGACAGGGGAGTCTACGAGCAGTACTTC | CASSHRDRGVYEQYF
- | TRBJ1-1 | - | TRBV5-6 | TGTGCCAGCAGCTTAGACACAATGAACACTGAAGCTTTCTTT | CASSLDTMNTEAFF
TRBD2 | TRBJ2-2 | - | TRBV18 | TGTGCCAGCTCACCCCTAGCGGGAGGAGAGACCGGGGAGCTGTTTTTT | CASSPLAGGETGELFF
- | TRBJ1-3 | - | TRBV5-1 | TGCGCCAGCAGCTTGGACAGGGCCGCTGGAAACACCATATATTTT | CASSLDRAAGNTIYF
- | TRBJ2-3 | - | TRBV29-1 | TGCAGCGTTGAAGATCCCAGGGGTAACACAGATACGCAGTATTTT | CSVEDPRGNTDTQYF
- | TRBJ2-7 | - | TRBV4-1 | TGCGCCAGCAGCCCCTACCCGCGGAGCTCCTACGAGCAGTACTTC | CASSPYPRSSYEQYF
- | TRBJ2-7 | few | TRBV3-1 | TGTGCCAGCAGTCGATTAGGCGGCGAGCAGTACTTC | CASSRLGGEQYF
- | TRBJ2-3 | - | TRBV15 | TGTGCCACCAGCAGAGATCTGGGGACATATAAGTATTTT | CATSRDLGTYKYF
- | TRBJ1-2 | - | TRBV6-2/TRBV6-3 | TGTGCCAGCAGTTACTCGAGTGGCTACACCTTC | CASSYSSGYTF
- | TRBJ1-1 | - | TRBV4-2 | TGTGCCAGCAGCAAACAGAACACTGAAGCTTTCTTT | CASSKQNTEAFF
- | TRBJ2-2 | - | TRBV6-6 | TGTGCCAGCAGTTACCCGACAGGGAACACCGGGGAGCTGTTTTTT | CASSYPTGNTGELFF
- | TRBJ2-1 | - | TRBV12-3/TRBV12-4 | TGTGCCAGCAGTTTTGACGTCCCGGGACTCAATGAGCAGTTCTTC | CASSFDVPGLNEQFF
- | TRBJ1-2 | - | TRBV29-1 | TGCAGCGTTGAAGTAGGGAACGGCTACACCTTC | CSVEVGNGYTF
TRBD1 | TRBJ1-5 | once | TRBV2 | TGTGCCAGCAAACCGGGACAGTTCAATCAGCCCCAGCATTTT | CASKPGQFNQPQHF
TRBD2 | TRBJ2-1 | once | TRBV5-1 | TGCGCCAGCAGCTTGGCCGGGGGGACCACAAACAATGAGCAGTTCTTC | CASSLAGGTTNNEQFF
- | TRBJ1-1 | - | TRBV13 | TGTGCCAGCATTCGAATCACTGAAGCTTTCTTT | CASIRITEAFF
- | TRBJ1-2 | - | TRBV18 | TGTGCCAGCTCACCCATCGACCGGGACGGCTACACCTTC | CASSPIDRDGYTF
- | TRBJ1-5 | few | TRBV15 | TGTGCCACCAGCAGAGGTGGGAGCAATCAGCCCCAGCATTTT | CATSRGGSNQPQHF
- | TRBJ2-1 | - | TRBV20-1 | TGCAGTGCTAGAGATGGTATAGCTCCCCAGCGTGAGCAGTTCTTC | CSARDGIAPQREQFF